A single T cell receptor (beta chain) is shown here with its context. This sample stems from a study of T-cell memory formation after mild COVID-19. TCRdb reprocessed the 5' RACE reads with MiXCR, giving one entry per CDR3 protein. Counted here are roughly 350,000 distinct CDR3 sequences, roughly an eighth occurring once; the ten biggest clones make up 22%. CDR3 size: 13 residues. The V end lost 7 bases, the J end lost 3 bases, and 12 bases lay between the germline ends. Material for sequencing was PBMCs or a T cell subset sorted from them (not recorded which). This sequence was found in a man aged 18 to 30 who had mild COVID-19 (a few samples of this study predate the infection). Cell type and time point are not known. The chain carries TRBV12-3 or TRBV12-4 and TRBJ1-2; D perhaps matches TRBD1 (6 bases). Here the CDR3 reads CASTSGGDYGYTF. The CDR3 nucleotides are TGTGCCAGCACGTCGGGGGGCGACTATGGCTACACCTTC.